This is a list of T cell receptor beta chains from one sample in a study of PD-1 blockade in classical Hodgkin lymphoma. Here immunoSEQ multiplex PCR was the method, and the copy in TCRdb shows in-frame clones only, minus some. The data show 7,000 to 9,000 clones, with approximately 79% seen just once and about 14% held by the top ten. The specimen was peripheral blood mononuclear cells (PBMCs), collected at baseline. The receptors were gathered from a human donor with classical Hodgkin lymphoma. Both conserved end residues are part of each CDR3. D genes are given only for firm matches. Rows may omit the clone size; those that give it use once, few, many or a size class.

>NA|TRBJ2-2|TRBV11-2|NA
CASSLTASANTGELFF
TGTGCCAGCAGCTTAACGGCCAGTGCCAACACCGGGGAGCTGTTTTTT
>NA|TRBJ2-7|TRBV5-1|NA
CASSLSQGGEQYF
TGCGCCAGCAGCTTGAGTCAGGGTGGCGAGCAGTACTTC
>NA|TRBJ1-1|TRBV27|NA
CASSLSRGAEAFF
TGTGCCAGCAGTTTATCAAGGGGGGCTGAAGCTTTCTTT
>once|TRBJ1-1|TRBV5-1|NA
CASSLAGTKNTEAFF
TGCGCCAGCAGCTTGGCCGGGACAAAAAACACTGAAGCTTTCTTT
>few|TRBJ2-5|TRBV30|TRBD1
CACTTGAETQYF
TGTGCCTGTACGACAGGGGCAGAGACCCAGTACTTC
>once|TRBJ1-2|TRBV10-3|TRBD1
CAIRGQGEGGYTF
TGTGCCATCAGAGGACAGGGCGAGGGTGGCTACACCTTC
>NA|TRBJ1-4|TRBV7-9|NA
CASSTTEEPATNEKLFF
TGTGCCAGCAGCACCACGGAAGAGCCTGCAACTAATGAAAAACTGTTTTTT
>large|TRBJ2-7|TRBV7-2|TRBD1
CASSLLGTGLDEQYF
TGTGCCAGCAGCCTACTGGGGACAGGGTTGGACGAGCAGTACTTC
>NA|TRBJ2-3|TRBV6-6|NA
CACSVWADTQYF
TGTGCCTGCTCTGTCTGGGCAGATACGCAGTATTTT
>NA|TRBJ2-7|TRBV27|NA
CASSHRGFSYEQYF
TGTGCCAGCAGTCATAGAGGGTTTTCCTACGAGCAGTACTTC
>NA|TRBJ2-3|TRBV7-9|TRBD2
CASSLDIGTSGGDTQYF
TGTGCCAGCAGCTTAGACATCGGGACTAGCGGAGGAGATACGCAGTATTTT
>NA|TRBJ1-3|TRBV18|NA
CASSPGTRSSGNTIYF
TGTGCCAGCTCACCAGGGACGCGGTCCTCTGGAAACACCATATATTTT
>NA|TRBJ2-7|TRBV25-1|TRBD2
CASRTSGSYEQYF
TGTGCCAGCAGGACTAGCGGCTCCTACGAGCAGTACTTC
>NA|TRBJ2-1|TRBV7-9|NA
CASIPLLGATYNEQFF
TGTGCCAGCATCCCTCTACTCGGCGCTACCTACAATGAGCAGTTCTTC
>NA|TRBJ2-7|TRBV5-1|TRBD1
CASSLDGDRGNEQYF
TGCGCCAGCAGCTTGGATGGGGACAGGGGCAACGAGCAGTACTTC
>NA|TRBJ2-5|TRBV4-3|NA
CASSPAGWGPQYF
TGCGCCAGCAGCCCCGCCGGGTGGGGGCCCCAGTACTTC
>NA|TRBJ2-1|TRBV28|TRBD2
CASIRAGGYNEQFF
TGTGCCAGCATTCGGGCGGGAGGTTACAATGAGCAGTTCTTC
>NA|TRBJ1-1|TRBV7-7|NA
CASSFREAFF
TGTGCTAGCAGCTTCAGGGAAGCTTTCTTT
>NA|TRBJ2-1|TRBV28|TRBD2
CASSLSGRSYNEQFF
TGTGCCAGCAGTCTAAGCGGGAGGTCCTACAATGAGCAGTTCTTC
>NA|TRBJ2-1|TRBV9|TRBD2
CASSPTGLAGSLFF
TGTGCCAGCAGCCCCACGGGACTAGCGGGAAGCCTGTTCTTC
>once|TRBJ2-7|TRBV28|TRBD1
CASGAGQGRYEQYF
TGTGCCAGCGGGGCAGGACAGGGCAGATACGAGCAGTACTTC
>once|TRBJ2-7|TRBV6-6|NA
CASSNLQGRSAAEQYF
TGTGCCAGCAGTAACCTGCAGGGGCGTAGCGCCGCCGAGCAGTACTTC
>NA|TRBJ2-7|TRBV6-5|TRBD2
CASKLAGTSYEQYF
TGTGCCAGCAAACTAGCGGGGACCTCCTACGAGCAGTACTTC
>NA|TRBJ1-4|TRBV5-4|NA
CASSLGPTAGANEKLFF
TGTGCCAGCAGCTTGGGGCCTACGGCAGGGGCTAATGAAAAACTGTTTTTT
>few|TRBJ2-1|TRBV5-4|NA
CASSLDGGEQFF
TGTGCCAGCAGTTTGGACGGTGGTGAGCAGTTCTTC
>NA|TRBJ2-7|TRBV7-4|NA
CASSGRTVDEQYF
TGTGCCAGCAGCGGAAGGACGGTGGACGAGCAGTACTTC